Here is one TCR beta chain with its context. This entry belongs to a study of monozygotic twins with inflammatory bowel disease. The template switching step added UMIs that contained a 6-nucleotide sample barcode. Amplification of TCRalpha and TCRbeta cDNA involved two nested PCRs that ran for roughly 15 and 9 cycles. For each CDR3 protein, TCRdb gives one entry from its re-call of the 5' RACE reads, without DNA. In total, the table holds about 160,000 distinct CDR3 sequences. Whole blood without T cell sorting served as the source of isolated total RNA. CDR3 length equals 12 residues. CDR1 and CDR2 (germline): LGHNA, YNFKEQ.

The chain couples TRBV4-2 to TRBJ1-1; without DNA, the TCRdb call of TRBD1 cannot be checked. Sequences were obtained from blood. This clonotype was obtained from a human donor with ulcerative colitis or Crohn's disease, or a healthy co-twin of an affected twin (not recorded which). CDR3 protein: CASSQVGGRAFF.